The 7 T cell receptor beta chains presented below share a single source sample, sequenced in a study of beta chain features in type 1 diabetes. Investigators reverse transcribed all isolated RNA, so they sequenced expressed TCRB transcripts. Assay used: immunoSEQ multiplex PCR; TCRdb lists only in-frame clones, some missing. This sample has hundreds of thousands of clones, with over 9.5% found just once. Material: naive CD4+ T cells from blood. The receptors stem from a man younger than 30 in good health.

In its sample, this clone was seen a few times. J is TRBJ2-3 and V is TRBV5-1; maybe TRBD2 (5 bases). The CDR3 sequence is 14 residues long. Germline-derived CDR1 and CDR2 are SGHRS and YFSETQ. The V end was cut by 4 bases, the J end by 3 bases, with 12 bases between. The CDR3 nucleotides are TGCGCCAGCAGCCCGGGATCGGCGACAGATACGCAGTATTTT. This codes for CASSPGSATDTQYF.

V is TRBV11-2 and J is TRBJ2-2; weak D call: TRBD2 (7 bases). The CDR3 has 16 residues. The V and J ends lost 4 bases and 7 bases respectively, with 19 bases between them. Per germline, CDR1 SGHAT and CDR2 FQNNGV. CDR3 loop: CASSWLWGGAGGELFF. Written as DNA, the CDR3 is TGTGCCAGCAGCTGGCTTTGGGGGGGGGCCGGCGGGGAGCTGTTTTTT.

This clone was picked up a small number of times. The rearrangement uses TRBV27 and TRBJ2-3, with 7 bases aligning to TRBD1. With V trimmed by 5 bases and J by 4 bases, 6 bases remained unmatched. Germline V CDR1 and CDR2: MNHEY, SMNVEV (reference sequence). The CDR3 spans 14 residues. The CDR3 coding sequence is TGTGCCAGCAGTGTACAGGGGTGGGCAGATACGCAGTATTTT. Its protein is CASSVQGWADTQYF.

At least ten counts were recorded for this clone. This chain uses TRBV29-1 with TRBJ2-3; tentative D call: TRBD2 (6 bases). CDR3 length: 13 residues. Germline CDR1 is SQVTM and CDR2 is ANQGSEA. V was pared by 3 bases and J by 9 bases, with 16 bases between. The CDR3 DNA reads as TGCAGCGTTGAGAGGGCTCACGGGGGAACGCAGTATTTT. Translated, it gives CSVERAHGGTQYF.

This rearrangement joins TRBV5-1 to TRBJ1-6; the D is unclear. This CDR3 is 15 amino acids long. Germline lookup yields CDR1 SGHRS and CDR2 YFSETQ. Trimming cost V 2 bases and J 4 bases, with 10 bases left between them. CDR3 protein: CASSFADFYNSPLHF. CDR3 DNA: TGCGCCAGCAGCTTTGCAGACTTTTATAATTCACCCCTCCACTTT. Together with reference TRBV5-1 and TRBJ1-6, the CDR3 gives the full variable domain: KAGVTQTPRYLIKTRGQQVTLSCSPISGHRSVSWYQQTPGQGLQFLFEYFSETQRNKGNFPGRFSGRQFSNSRSEMNVSTLELGDSALYLCASSFADFYNSPLHFGNGTRLTVT.

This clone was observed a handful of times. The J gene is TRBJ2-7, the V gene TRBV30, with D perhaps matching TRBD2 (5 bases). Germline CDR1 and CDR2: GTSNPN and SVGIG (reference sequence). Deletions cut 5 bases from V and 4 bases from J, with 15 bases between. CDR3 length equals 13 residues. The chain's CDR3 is CAWCRRLGYEQYF. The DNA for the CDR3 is TGTGCCTGGTGCCGGAGGCTCGGGTACGAGCAGTACTTC.

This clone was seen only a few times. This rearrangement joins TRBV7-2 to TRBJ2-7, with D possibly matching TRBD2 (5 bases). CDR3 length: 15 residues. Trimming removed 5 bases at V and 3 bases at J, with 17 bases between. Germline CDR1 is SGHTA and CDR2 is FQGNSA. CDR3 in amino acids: CASSEGLADYYEQYF. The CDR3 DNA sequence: TGTGCCAGCAGCGAAGGGCTAGCTGATTACTACGAGCAGTACTTC. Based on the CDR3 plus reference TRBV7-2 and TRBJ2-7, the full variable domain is GAGVSQSPSNKVTEKGKDVELRCDPISGHTALYWYRQSLGQGLEFLIYFQGNSAPDKSGLPSDRFSAERTGGSVSTLTIQRTQQEDSAVYLCASSEGLADYYEQYFGPGTRLTVT.